A single T cell receptor beta chain is shown here with its context. Its antigen remains unknown. Assay used: immunoSEQ multiplex PCR; TCRdb lists only in-frame clones, some missing. This sample has some 100,000 clones, with over 80% found just once. The record originates from a study of graft-versus-host responses after intestinal transplantation. The study, taken as a whole, reports: In recipient marrow, GvH clones were found, and some appeared first in ileum or blood.

This receptor was taken from a human donor who was the organ donor for an intestinal transplant. Sequencing used unstimulated CD8+ T cells sorted from spleen or lymph node cells, obtained before transplant.

CDR3 in DNA: TGCGCCAGCAGCTTGGTGAGGGGGGGAAACATTCAGTACTTC. It yields the protein CASSLVRGGNIQYF. The chain is built from TRBV5-1 and TRBJ2-4; D is perhaps TRBD2 (7 bases). The CDR3 totals 14 residues. V was pared by 0 bases and J by 6 bases, with 10 bases between. Looked up from germline, CDR1 is SGHRS and CDR2 is YFSETQ.